The present T cell receptor (beta chain) was sequenced within a study of T-cell reconstitution after alpha-beta-depleted transplantation in children. This clonotype showed up just once. This may be a read error: a much more frequent sequence differs by one nucleotide. Germline V gene lookup returns CDR1 KGHDR and CDR2 SFDVKD. The CDR3 length is 15 residues. V shed 4 bases and J 4 bases; nucleotides not matched to a gene: 7. TCRbeta library preparation incorporated unique molecular identifiers. TCRdb reprocessed the PCR reads with MiXCR, giving one entry per CDR3 protein. This sample yields 150,000 to 200,000 distinct CDR3 sequences, of which just over 14% are seen a single time; about 13% belongs to the top ten.

The clonotype was recovered from a human donor who donated a stem cell graft to a child with acute lymphoblastic leukemia. Specimen: PBMCs from the stem cell graft donor, collected from the stem cell graft. The J gene is TRBJ1-2, the V gene TRBV24-1, with 8 nucleotides matching TRBD1. The CDR3 region is CATSDPRTGTYGYTF. DNA of the CDR3: TGTGCCACCAGTGACCCCAGGACAGGGACCTATGGCTACACCTTC.